Following are 24 T cell receptor beta chains from one sample sequenced in a study of T-cell reconstitution after alpha-beta-depleted transplantation in children (dated by TCRdb to between 2015 and 2016). The library was prepared using PCR. Sequencing relied on an Illumina HiSeq 2500. To normalize quantification of the TCRbeta repertoire, the TCR libraries were built with molecular barcoding that relied on unique molecular identifiers. Using fastp trimming at Q25 and MiXCR clonotype assembly, TCRdb reanalyzed the public sequencing data and kept in-frame beta chains. Rows are unified per CDR3 protein, each entry keeping the most common DNA and genes. The sample records about 540,000 distinct CDR3 sequences, about 18% of which are singletons. Of the sample, around 3.3% is held by the ten largest clones. Here the sequenced sample was PBMCs from the stem cell graft donor, taken from the stem cell graft. The receptors were gathered from a human donor who donated a stem cell graft to a child with acute lymphoblastic leukemia.

This clonotype has only a few counts. The rearrangement uses TRBV6-1 and TRBJ1-1; 8 positions agree with TRBD1. There are 12 residues in the CDR3. The germline CDR1 and CDR2 sequences are MNHNS and SASEGT. Germline trimming cut 5 bases from V and 7 bases from J; bases unmatched to any gene: 3. CDR3 loop: CASSRGQGEAFF. DNA for the CDR3: TGTGCCAGCAGTCGTGGACAGGGTGAAGCTTTCTTT.

This clonotype was recorded a few times. The chain carries TRBV7-3 and TRBJ2-7; 9 bases match TRBD2. This CDR3 is built from 19 residues. CDR1 and CDR2 from the germline V gene are SGHTA and FQGTGA. Losses at the gene ends were 2 bases for V and 4 bases for J; bases not matched to a gene: 18. CDR3 residues: CASSLFGGRAPTGSYEQYF. For the CDR3, the DNA is TGTGCCAGCAGCTTATTTGGCGGGAGGGCCCCGACTGGGTCGTACGAGCAGTACTTC.

Only a few counts were recorded for this clonotype. The J gene is TRBJ1-2, the V gene TRBV20-1; no definite D call. The CDR3 length is 16 residues. With 2 bases removed from V and 1 base from J, the gap between germline ends came to 17 bases. Germline CDR1 reads DFQATT; CDR2 reads SNEGSKA (reference sequence). The CDR3 here is CSARILDRAFNYGYTF. CDR3 nucleotides: TGCAGTGCTAGAATCTTAGACCGCGCATTTAACTATGGCTACACCTTC.

This chain uses TRBV20-1 with TRBJ2-1, with 9 positions matching TRBD2. CDR1 and CDR2 (germline): DFQATT, SNEGSKA (reference sequence). Trimming removed 3 bases from V and 5 bases from J; junction bases left unmatched: 2. This CDR3 has 13 residues. The CDR3 is CSARRLADNEQFF. Written as DNA, the CDR3 is TGCAGTGCTAGGCGACTAGCGGACAATGAGCAGTTCTTC.

In its sample, this clonotype was seen many times. The chain recombines TRBV7-3 with TRBJ1-1, with TRBD1 as a possible D gene (6 bases). Deletions cut 5 bases from V and 1 base from J, with 8 bases between. The CDR3 contains 13 residues. Germline CDR1 and CDR2: SGHTA and FQGTGA. The CDR3 region has the DNA TGTGCCAGCAGCGCGGACAGGAACACTGAAGCTTTCTTT. This gives the protein CASSADRNTEAFF.

The chain combines TRBV2 with TRBJ1-1, with 8 bases matching TRBD1. Germline CDR1 is SNHLY and CDR2 is FYNNEI. The ends lost 6 bases at V and 1 base at J; junction bases unmatched: 7. This CDR3 comprises 15 residues. For the CDR3, the DNA is TGTGCCAGCAGCTCCCCGACAGGGGAGAACACTGAAGCTTTCTTT. It is translated as CASSSPTGENTEAFF. Looking up the rest from reference TRBV2 and TRBJ1-1 gives the full variable domain: EPEVTQTPSHQVTQMGQEVILRCVPISNHLYFYWYRQILGQKVEFLVSFYNNEISEKSEIFDDQFSVERPDGSNFTLKIRSTKLEDSAMYFCASSSPTGENTEAFFGQGTRLTVV.

The genes are TRBV5-6 and TRBJ1-1, with 8 bases fitting TRBD1. From germline, CDR1 is SGHDT and CDR2 YYEEEE. This CDR3 comprises 15 residues. Losses at the gene ends were 4 bases for V and 7 bases for J; bases not matched to a gene: 12. CDR3 amino acids: CASSAAGTGALEAFF. CDR3 sequence (DNA): TGTGCCAGCAGCGCAGCTGGGACAGGAGCCCTTGAAGCTTTCTTT. Full variable domain (missing parts from reference TRBV5-6 and TRBJ1-1): DAGVTQSPTHLIKTRGQQVTLRCSPKSGHDTVSWYQQALGQGPQFIFQYYEEEERQRGNFPDRFSGHQFPNYSSELNVNALLLGDSALYLCASSAAGTGALEAFFGQGTRLTVV.

This chain uses TRBV7-8 with TRBJ2-1, with 7 bases that match TRBD1. The length of the CDR3 is 13 residues. The V and J ends lost 4 bases and 15 bases, in that order; junction bases with no gene match: 12. Germline V CDR1 and CDR2: SGHVS, FQNEAQ. The CDR3: CASSSKLGSGGFF. In nucleotides, the CDR3 is TGTGCCAGCAGCTCAAAACTAGGGTCAGGGGGGTTCTTC.

This clonotype was counted at least ten times. CDR3 sequence: CSVEDQFGTSGILAKNIQYF. The DNA for the CDR3 is TGCAGCGTTGAAGATCAGTTTGGGACTAGCGGTATTTTAGCCAAAAACATTCAGTACTTC. The J gene is TRBJ2-4, the V gene TRBV29-1; 11 nucleotides agree with TRBD2. CDR1 is SQVTM, CDR2 ANQGSEA, per germline. The CDR3 contains 20 residues. Unmatched junction bases numbered 13, after V lost 0 bases and J lost 0 bases.

This clonotype was recorded a few times. This chain connects TRBV12-3 or TRBV12-4 to TRBJ1-5; D is possibly TRBD1 (5 bases). Trimming removed 7 bases from V and 5 bases from J, with 15 bases in between. The CDR3 extends over 14 amino acids. CDR3 protein: CASTPGGPYQPQHF. CDR3 nucleotide sequence: TGTGCCAGCACCCCCGGGGGACCATATCAGCCCCAGCATTTT.

The sample holds a few counts of this clonotype. CDR3 region: CSARDPGQGPTFYTF. The CDR3 DNA follows: TGCAGTGCTAGAGACCCGGGACAGGGCCCCACTTTCTACACCTTC. The chain links TRBV20-1 to TRBJ1-2; TRBD1 matches 9 bases. Germline trimming cut 0 bases from V and 10 bases from J; bases unmatched to any gene: 12. Germline CDR1 DFQATT, CDR2 SNEGSKA (reference sequence). CDR3 length: 15 amino acids.

The gene calls are TRBV20-1 and TRBJ2-3; D is unclear. The germline V gene has CDR1 DFQATT and CDR2 SNEGSKA (reference sequence). The CDR3 is 14 amino acids. Trimming cost V 1 base and J 0 bases, with 8 bases left between them. The CDR3 DNA reads TGCAGTGCTAGAGCCCGAAGGAGCACAGATACGCAGTATTTT. Translating gives CSARARRSTDTQYF.

This clonotype turned up a few times. This chain connects TRBV5-5 to TRBJ1-1; 7 bases line up with TRBD1. The ends lost 4 bases at V and 3 bases at J; junction bases unmatched: 6. This CDR3 spans 14 amino acids. Germline V gives CDR1 SGHKS, CDR2 YYEKEE (reference sequence). This chain's CDR3 is CASSITTGYTEAFF. DNA of the CDR3: TGTGCCAGCAGCATAACGACAGGGTACACTGAAGCTTTCTTT.

This clonotype was recorded a few times. The chain links TRBV12-3 or TRBV12-4 to TRBJ2-5; 12 nucleotides match TRBD1. Trimming at V came to 8 bases and at J to 7 bases, leaving 14 bases not matched to a gene. CDR3 length: 16 amino acids. CDR3 loop: CASFQLTPGQGATQYF. The CDR3 nucleotides read TGTGCCAGCTTTCAACTCACTCCGGGACAGGGGGCGACCCAGTACTTC.

This clonotype was observed a few times. The gene calls are TRBV4-2 and TRBJ2-2; D is unresolved. V was clipped by 0 bases and J by 0 bases, with 5 bases between them. Germline V gene sequence: CDR1 LGHNA, CDR2 YNFKEQ. The CDR3 sequence is 15 residues long. The CDR3: CASSQDEPNTGELFF. The CDR3 nucleotides are TGTGCCAGCAGCCAAGATGAACCGAACACCGGGGAGCTGTTTTTT.

This clonotype was counted between two and nine times. V and J are TRBV28 and TRBJ1-1, with 8 bases identical to TRBD1. Germline trimming cut 4 bases from V and 4 bases from J; bases unmatched to any gene: 2. The CDR3 runs 13 residues. Germline V gene sequence: CDR1 MDHEN, CDR2 SYDVKM. This CDR3 is CASSYGQGTEAFF. The CDR3 coding sequence is TGTGCCAGCAGTTACGGACAGGGCACTGAAGCTTTCTTT.

This clonotype was picked up a small number of times. V is TRBV3-1 and J is TRBJ2-1; 7 nucleotides agree with TRBD1. The CDR3 covers 16 residues. Trimming at V came to 4 bases and at J to 3 bases, leaving 9 bases not matched to a gene. Per germline, CDR1 LGHDT and CDR2 YNNKEL (reference sequence). This chain's CDR3 is CASSPLTGLFYNEQFF. CDR3 sequence (DNA): TGTGCCAGCAGCCCGCTGACAGGGCTGTTCTACAATGAGCAGTTCTTC.

J is TRBJ2-7 and V is TRBV19; 9 positions match TRBD1. The germline gives CDR1 LNHDA, CDR2 SQIVND (reference sequence). This CDR3 spans 14 amino acids. The V segment lost 6 bases and the J segment 6 bases; nucleotides outside the gene matches: 9. CDR3 amino acids: CASRWDRDTSEQYF. The DNA for the CDR3 is TGTGCCAGTAGATGGGACAGGGACACGAGCGAGCAGTACTTC.

This clonotype was detected only a few times. The chain joins TRBV2 to TRBJ1-2, with a tentative D call TRBD1 (5 bases). Germline CDR1 is SNHLY and CDR2 is FYNNEI. The CDR3 is 22 amino acids. Trimming cost V 0 bases and J 4 bases, with 33 bases left between them. The CDR3 DNA follows: TGTGCCAGCAGTGAAGCGCTTCGGGTGATTCCTGAAATCCCCGACAGCTCCTATGGCTACACCTTC. It is translated as CASSEALRVIPEIPDSSYGYTF. The full variable domain, with the rest looked up from reference TRBV2 and TRBJ1-2, is EPEVTQTPSHQVTQMGQEVILRCVPISNHLYFYWYRQILGQKVEFLVSFYNNEISEKSEIFDDQFSVERPDGSNFTLKIRSTKLEDSAMYFCASSEALRVIPEIPDSSYGYTFGSGTRLTVV.

This chain uses TRBV4-1 with TRBJ1-5; D gene uncertain. Trimming cost V 3 bases and J 2 bases, with 26 bases left between them. Germline values: CDR1 MGHRA, CDR2 YSYEKL. The CDR3 loop spans 20 amino acids. CDR3 residues: CASSHIILREGRIGNQPQHF. The CDR3 nucleotides are TGCGCCAGCAGCCACATCATTCTACGGGAGGGTCGGATAGGCAATCAGCCCCAGCATTTT.

The chain has TRBV3-1 and TRBJ2-7; TRBD2 matches 9 bases. This CDR3 has 15 residues. CDR1 and CDR2 (germline): LGHDT, YNNKEL (reference sequence). The junction had 9 bases not matched to a gene; V was cut back by 9 bases and J by 0 bases. CDR3 DNA: TGTGCCAGTTCCCTAGCGGGGCCCAGCTCCTACGAGCAGTACTTC. Protein sequence: CASSLAGPSSYEQYF.

This clonotype was counted a few times. V gene TRBV10-3 combines with J gene TRBJ2-1, with a weak D call TRBD2 (5 bases). The CDR3 totals 12 residues. From germline, CDR1 is ENHRY and CDR2 SYGVKD. Trimming pared 1 base from V and 9 bases from J, leaving 7 bases between. The CDR3 loop is CAISEFGVEQFF. The CDR3 DNA sequence: TGTGCCATCAGTGAGTTCGGGGTTGAGCAGTTCTTC.

V usage is TRBV7-2 and J usage is TRBJ1-1; D is undetermined. Germline CDR1 SGHTA, CDR2 FQGNSA. The CDR3 is 14 amino acids. V shed 1 base and J shed 1 base, with 7 bases lying between them. This CDR3 reads CASSLEYTNTEAFF. CDR3 sequence (DNA): TGTGCCAGCAGCTTAGAATACACGAACACTGAAGCTTTCTTT.

J is TRBJ2-5 and V is TRBV12-3 or TRBV12-4; maybe TRBD1 (6 bases). The CDR3 is 16 residues long. V was cut by 6 bases and J by 0 bases, with 17 bases left in between. The CDR3 DNA reads TGTGCCAGCAGAGAGAAGGGTTGGGGGCACCAAGAGACCCAGTACTTC. Translated: CASREKGWGHQETQYF.